This T cell receptor (beta chain) was documented in a study of blood T cells in healthy people across ages. Broader study findings: While age rose, TCR beta diversity per million T cells dropped in a roughly linear way. Unknown CMV status may confound age-related changes in expanded clones.

The sample providers were healthy Caucasian people from Russia, aged about 6 to 95. Regarding this clonotype: Its antigen is currently unknown. Here the CDR3 omits its conserved ending phenylalanine or tryptophan, so a read error is the likely source. It is unclear where the CDR3 begins or ends on the DNA, so no DNA is shown, and the CDR3 is as TCRdb lists it.

Counting both end residues, the CDR3 totals 22 amino acids. Using a J-beta primer mix together with a sample-barcoded 5' primer, a second PCR was run for roughly 6 to 12 cycles. TCRdb re-called the 5' RACE reads through MiXCR, storing one row per CDR3 protein. The data contain roughly 1.9 million distinct CDR3 sequences, roughly 43% of them singletons. The receptor comes from a human donor in good health. Sequencing input: blood. V and J are TRBV21-1 and TRBJ2-7; the table assigns TRBD1, which was not confirmed against the DNA. TRBV21-1 constitutes a pseudogene. The CDR3 loop reads CASSKEGDRGLTPAIAPTSSTS.